The 26 T cell receptor beta chains below come from one sample, sequenced in a study of blood T cell repertoires in COVID-19. Clones were sequenced by immunoSEQ multiplex PCR, and TCRdb holds only the in-frame ones, with some missing. This sample has some 42,000 clones; approximately 90% occur once, and the top ten carry 3.7%. The specimen sequenced was peripheral blood. Receptor source: a human donor in a cohort sampled during active COVID-19.

This chain connects TRBV28 to TRBJ2-7; TRBD2 agrees at 7 bases. The trim removed 6 bases at V and 4 bases at J, leaving 9 bases unmatched. The CDR3 spans 14 residues. The germline V gene encodes CDR1 MDHEN and CDR2 SYDVKM. Here the CDR3 reads CASRTGTNLYEQYF. CDR3 DNA sequence: TGTGCCAGCAGAACCGGGACTAACCTGTACGAGCAGTACTTC.

This clone showed up just once. The chain recombines TRBV30 with TRBJ2-7; a weak D match, TRBD1 (5 bases). Deletions cut 7 bases from V and 2 bases from J, with 21 bases between. Germline-derived CDR1 and CDR2 are GTSNPN and SVGIG (reference sequence). This CDR3 spans 15 amino acids. The CDR3: CALSSDSLSAYEQYF. The CDR3 DNA reads TGTGCCTTGTCGAGTGACAGTCTGAGCGCCTACGAGCAGTACTTC.

The chain is built from TRBV7-9 and TRBJ2-1, with 15 positions matching TRBD2. Germline V gives CDR1 SEHNR, CDR2 FQNEAQ (reference sequence). The V gene end was trimmed by 6 bases and the J gene end by 4 bases; junction bases not matched to a gene: 7. This CDR3 contains 17 residues. The CDR3: CASRRQGLAGGYNEQFF. For the CDR3, the DNA is TGTGCCAGCAGGCGCCAGGGACTAGCGGGGGGTTACAATGAGCAGTTCTTC. Supplemented by reference TRBV7-9 and TRBJ2-1, the full variable domain reads DTGVSQNPRHKITKRGQNVTFRCDPISEHNRLYWYRQTLGQGPEFLTYFQNEAQLEKSRLLSDRFSAERPKGSFSTLEIQRTEQGDSAMYLCASRRQGLAGGYNEQFFGPGTRLTVL.

This chain uses TRBV3-1 (or the pseudogene TRBV3-2) with TRBJ2-1, with 10 bases aligning to TRBD2. V was clipped by 0 bases and J by 5 bases; unmatched bases: 10. The length of the CDR3 is 18 residues. CDR1 and CDR2 (germline): LGHDT, YNNKEL (reference sequence). This CDR3 is CASSQELSGGASNNEQFF. The CDR3, as DNA: TGTGCCAGCAGCCAAGAGTTGAGCGGGGGGGCCAGTAACAATGAGCAGTTCTTC.

This clone has more than one count but fewer than ten. The chain recombines TRBV6-4 with TRBJ2-3; TRBD2 matches 9 bases. V gave up 0 bases and J gave up 4 bases; unmatched junction bases: 8. The CDR3 runs to 17 residues. Germline loops: CDR1 MRHNA, CDR2 SNTAGT. The CDR3 here is CASSDSSEAGGPDTQYF. CDR3 nucleotides: TGTGCCAGCAGTGACTCGAGTGAAGCGGGGGGCCCAGATACGCAGTATTTT.

CDR3: CASSLEGFYNSPLHF. DNA for the CDR3: TGTGCCAGCAGTTTAGAGGGATTCTATAATTCACCCCTCCACTTT. V gene TRBV28 combines with J gene TRBJ1-6; D is undetermined. Trimming cost V 2 bases and J 3 bases, with 8 bases left between them. Germline V gives CDR1 MDHEN, CDR2 SYDVKM. This CDR3 spans 15 amino acids.

The chain recombines TRBV7-2 with TRBJ2-1; possibly TRBD2 for D (6 bases). The length of the CDR3 is 13 residues. Germline V gene lookup returns CDR1 SGHTA and CDR2 FQGNSA. The V gene lost 1 base and the J gene lost 7 bases, with 8 bases spanning the gap. The CDR3 DNA sequence: TGTGCCAGCAGCTTAGACCGGGGGAATGAGCAGTTCTTC. It yields the protein CASSLDRGNEQFF.

The sample holds one count of this clone. This chain uses TRBV19 with TRBJ1-5; D remains unclear. CDR1 is LNHDA, CDR2 SQIVND, per germline (reference sequence). The CDR3 spans 15 residues. V was pared by 0 bases and J by 4 bases, with 10 bases between. As DNA, the CDR3 is TGTGCCAGTAGTATAGAACGAAGAGGAAATCAGCCCCAGCATTTT. It is translated as CASSIERRGNQPQHF.

The rearrangement uses TRBV6-5 and TRBJ1-3; D unresolved. Germline CDR1 reads MNHEY; CDR2 reads SVGAGI. The CDR3 loop spans 15 amino acids. The V and J ends lost 5 bases and 0 bases respectively, with 11 bases between them. CDR3 sequence reads: CASSPLGASGNTIYF. The DNA of the CDR3 is TGTGCCAGCAGTCCCCTCGGAGCCTCTGGAAACACCATATATTTT.

The V gene is TRBV27, the J gene TRBJ1-5, with D tentatively TRBD1 (6 bases). This CDR3 is 13 amino acids long. V was shortened by 4 bases and J by 3 bases, with 7 bases between the two germline ends. Germline CDR1 is MNHEY and CDR2 is SMNVEV (reference sequence). CDR3 amino acids: CASSWDNNQPQHF. In DNA, the CDR3 is TGTGCCAGCAGTTGGGACAACAATCAGCCCCAGCATTTT.

CDR3 DNA sequence: TGTGCCAGCAGCGACCGAGGGTTGGCCTCTGGAAACACCATATATTTT. Residues: CASSDRGLASGNTIYF. The gene calls are TRBV2 and TRBJ1-3, with no clear D. Germline loops: CDR1 SNHLY, CDR2 FYNNEI. The CDR3 sequence is 16 residues long. V lost 6 bases and J 0 bases, leaving 15 bases between the germline ends.

The genes are TRBV9 and TRBJ1-3, with D hard to call. The CDR3 has 16 amino acids. Germline V CDR1 and CDR2: SGDLS, YYNGEE. With 4 bases removed from V and 6 bases from J, the gap between germline ends came to 20 bases. The CDR3 bases are TGTGCCAGCAGCCCTCGGGTGGGTTTAGAAGTAAACACCATATATTTT. Protein sequence: CASSPRVGLEVNTIYF. The full variable domain, in which reference TRBV9 and TRBJ1-3 provide the parts outside the CDR3, is DSGVTQTPKHLITATGQRVTLRCSPRSGDLSVYWYQQSLDQGLQFLIQYYNGEERAKGNILERFSAQQFPDLHSELNLSSLELGDSALYFCASSPRVGLEVNTIYFGEGSWLTVV.

This chain connects TRBV9 to TRBJ2-3; 7 bases are shared with TRBD2. The junction had 13 bases not matched to a gene; V was cut back by 3 bases and J by 0 bases. Germline V lookup: CDR1 SGDLS, CDR2 YYNGEE. This CDR3 has 18 residues. In DNA, the CDR3 is TGTGCCAGCAGCGACCGGACTAGATTCCATTCTAGCACAGATACGCAGTATTTT. Its translation is CASSDRTRFHSSTDTQYF.

V and J are TRBV24-1 and TRBJ2-1; tentative D call: TRBD1 (6 bases). Deletions cut 9 bases from V and 8 bases from J, with 19 bases between. This CDR3 contains 14 residues. Per germline, CDR1 KGHDR and CDR2 SFDVKD. The CDR3 reads CATVDSAGVDEQFF. CDR3 DNA sequence: TGTGCCACCGTTGACTCGGCAGGGGTCGATGAGCAGTTCTTC.

The chain recombines TRBV28 with TRBJ1-1; D perhaps matches TRBD1 (6 bases). Trimming took off 6 bases at V and 3 bases at J, with 14 bases between the two ends. Germline CDR1 MDHEN, CDR2 SYDVKM. The CDR3 consists of 14 residues. CDR3 in amino acids: CASSSPDRYTEAFF. The DNA of the CDR3 is TGTGCCAGCAGCTCTCCGGACAGATACACTGAAGCTTTCTTT.

The genes are TRBV5-1 and TRBJ1-6; 11 bases map to TRBD1. The CDR3 is made up of 17 amino acids. V lost 1 base and J lost 14; bases outside the gene matches: 14. Germline lookup yields CDR1 SGHRS and CDR2 YFSETQ. The CDR3 is CASSLYLGQGASGTLHF. CDR3 nucleotide sequence: TGCGCCAGCAGCTTGTATCTTGGACAGGGGGCGAGCGGCACCCTCCACTTT.

The J gene is TRBJ2-7, the V gene TRBV5-1, with TRBD1 as a possible D gene (7 bases). Trimming pared 0 bases from V and 7 bases from J, leaving 17 bases between. The CDR3 is 15 residues long. CDR1 and CDR2 from the germline V gene are SGHRS and YFSETQ. The CDR3 DNA sequence: TGCGCCAGCAGCTTGGGTTCAGGGGGGACGGGGGAGCAGTACTTC. Its translation: CASSLGSGGTGEQYF.

V and J are TRBV9 and TRBJ2-1, with 12 positions matching TRBD2. V gave up 4 bases and J gave up 7 bases; unmatched junction bases: 9. The V gene's germline CDR1 is SGDLS and CDR2 YYNGEE. The CDR3 contains 16 residues. This CDR3 reads CASSRPLAGGRNEQFF. CDR3 coding DNA: TGTGCCAGCAGCCGACCCCTAGCGGGGGGGCGAAATGAGCAGTTCTTC.

The chain recombines TRBV24-1 with TRBJ2-5; TRBD2 agrees at 10 bases. The CDR3 is 15 residues long. The J segment lost 2 bases and the V segment lost 6 bases, leaving 5 bases of the junction unmatched. Germline V gene data show CDR1 as KGHDR and CDR2 as SFDVKD. CDR3 sequence reads: CATSLVAGGQETQYF. DNA of the CDR3: TGTGCCACCAGTCTGGTAGCGGGGGGACAAGAGACCCAGTACTTC.

The chain couples TRBV5-4 to TRBJ1-6; D unclear. V lost 0 bases and J lost 8, with 9 bases in between. This CDR3 has 14 residues. Germline values: CDR1 SGHNT, CDR2 YYREEE (reference sequence). CDR3 sequence: CASSLGGLYSPLHF. The CDR3 coding sequence is TGTGCCAGCAGCTTGGGCGGGCTCTATTCACCCCTCCACTTT.

In its sample, this clone was seen once. The V gene is TRBV27, the J gene TRBJ1-6; D remains ambiguous. Germline V gives CDR1 MNHEY, CDR2 SMNVEV (reference sequence). The germline V and J ends were trimmed by 3 bases and 3 bases, with 12 bases remaining between them. CDR3 size: 16 residues. DNA of the CDR3: TGTGCCAGCAGTTTTGGGCCAGACGACTATAATTCACCCCTCCACTTT. It yields the protein CASSFGPDDYNSPLHF.

J is TRBJ1-6 and V is TRBV6-1, with 7 bases lining up with TRBD1. This CDR3 has 17 amino acids. Trimming took 0 bases from V and 10 from J; bases not matched to a gene: 12. The germline V gene encodes CDR1 MNHNS and CDR2 SASEGT. The CDR3 spells CASSEARDSGLTSPLHF. The CDR3, as DNA: TGTGCCAGCAGTGAAGCTCGGGACAGCGGATTGACATCACCCCTCCACTTT.

This clone was seen a single time. The chain recombines TRBV5-5 with TRBJ1-2, with 7 bases matching TRBD1. The V segment lost 6 bases and the J segment 0 bases; nucleotides outside the gene matches: 8. The CDR3 has 15 residues. In germline, CDR1 is SGHKS, CDR2 YYEKEE (reference sequence). The CDR3 region is CASIQEGTANYGYTF. The CDR3 region has the DNA TGTGCCAGCATCCAGGAGGGGACAGCTAACTATGGCTACACCTTC.

This chain uses TRBV9 with TRBJ1-2; D not certain. CDR1 SGDLS and CDR2 YYNGEE come from the germline V gene. The CDR3 is made up of 16 amino acids. V gave up 3 bases and J gave up 3 bases, with 18 bases separating them. The CDR3 loop is CASSERGVVKDYGYTF. Here the CDR3 DNA reads TGTGCCAGCAGCGAACGGGGTGTAGTAAAGGACTATGGCTACACCTTC.

The V and J genes are TRBV20-1 and TRBJ2-7, with 7 bases matching TRBD2. Germline V gene lookup returns CDR1 DFQATT and CDR2 SNEGSKA (reference sequence). V lost 6 bases, J lost 3 bases, and 2 bases stayed unmatched. The length of the CDR3 is 11 residues. The CDR3 coding sequence is TGCAGTGCGGCGGGAGACTACGAGCAGTACTTC. This codes for CSAAGDYEQYF.

The chain links TRBV28 to TRBJ1-6; D gene ambiguous. CDR3 length equals 13 residues. Germline V lookup: CDR1 MDHEN, CDR2 SYDVKM. V lost 6 bases, J lost 6 bases, and 9 bases lay in between. In DNA form, the CDR3 reads TGTGCCAGCAGCCTAGCCTCTAATTCACCCCTCCACTTT. Encoded protein: CASSLASNSPLHF.